The T cell receptor (beta chain) under discussion was sequenced for a study of cytomegalovirus exposure and HLA in healthy donors. Study information: In a later analysis, it was reported that the roughly 130 validation repertoires had been produced on the same platform as the roughly 700 repertoires belonging to the first cohort.

Points on this clone: The antigen is unknown.

The CDR3 loop spans 15 amino acids. CDR1 is SQVTM, CDR2 ANQGSEA, per germline. J was trimmed by 7 bases and V by 7 bases; bases with no gene match: 10. Overall study findings and caveats: The study put around 180 TCR beta chains on its list as cytomegalovirus-associated. Within the 90 to 150 validation repertoires, first-cohort TCR clusters tended to co-occur, according to a later analysis.

This table comes from immunoSEQ multiplex PCR, and its TCRdb copy is limited to in-frame clones, with some not included. The sample includes approximately 230,000 clones, roughly 87% of them seen just once. The chain employs TRBV29-1 and TRBJ2-2, with 12 bases aligning to TRBD2. This sequence originates from a man between 18 and 29 years old in good health and CMV-seropositive. Source material: PBMCs. The CDR3 DNA follows: TGCAGCGGCCGCATGACTAGCGGGAGCTACGGGGAGCTGTTTTTT. Its translation: CSGRMTSGSYGELFF.